This TCR beta chain was sequenced for a study of cytomegalovirus exposure and HLA in healthy donors. 60 Vbeta and 13 Jbeta primers were used in PCR. Produced via immunoSEQ multiplex PCR; TCRdb's table is partial and in-frame only. The profile covers over 55,000 clones, with 80% to 90% appearing a single time and about 1.5% taken by the ten largest. The study, taken as a whole, reports: As a later analysis showed, a missense DCLRE1C variant was linked to trimming of TCR beta V- and J-genes.

This clone occurred a few times. Its antigen remains unknown. The sequence came from a young man in good health and CMV-seronegative. The sequenced sample consisted of PBMCs.

CDR3 protein: CASSRMGLAGTYNEQFF. The CDR3 coding sequence is TGTGCCAGCAGCCGTATGGGACTAGCGGGCACCTACAATGAGCAGTTCTTC. The chain joins TRBV4-2 to TRBJ2-1, with TRBD2 matching over 12 bases. Losses at the gene ends were 4 bases for V and 2 bases for J; bases not matched to a gene: 6. Per the germline V gene, CDR1 is LGHNA and CDR2 is YNFKEQ. This CDR3 contains 17 residues.